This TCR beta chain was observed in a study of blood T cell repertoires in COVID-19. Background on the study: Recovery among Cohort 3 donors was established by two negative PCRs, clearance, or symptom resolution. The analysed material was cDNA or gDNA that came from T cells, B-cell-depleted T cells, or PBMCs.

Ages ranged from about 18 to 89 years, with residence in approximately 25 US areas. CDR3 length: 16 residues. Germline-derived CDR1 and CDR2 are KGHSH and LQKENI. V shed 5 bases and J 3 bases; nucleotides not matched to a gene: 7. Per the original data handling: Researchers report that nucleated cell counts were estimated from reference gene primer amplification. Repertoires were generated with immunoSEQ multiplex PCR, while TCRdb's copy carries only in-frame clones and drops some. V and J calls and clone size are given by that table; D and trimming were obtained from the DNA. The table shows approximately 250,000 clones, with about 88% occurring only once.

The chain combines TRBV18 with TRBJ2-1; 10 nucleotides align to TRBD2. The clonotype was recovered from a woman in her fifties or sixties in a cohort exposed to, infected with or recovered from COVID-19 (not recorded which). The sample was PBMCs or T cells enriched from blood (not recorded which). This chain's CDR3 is CASSSSSGSFYNEQFF. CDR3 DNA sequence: TGTGCCAGCTCATCCTCTAGCGGGAGCTTCTACAATGAGCAGTTCTTC.